The rows below give T cell receptor beta chains drawn from one sample of a study of T cells in Graves' hyperthyroidism and ophthalmopathy. Using its own MiXCR run on the multiplex PCR reads, TCRdb lists one record per CDR3 protein. The sample lists a few hundred thousand distinct CDR3 sequences; around 15% were seen once. The source material was blood. The receptors were gathered from a woman aged 18-29 years with Graves' hyperthyroidism. Each CDR3 is given with its conserved first and last residue. D genes are given only for firm matches. Clone size is stated in some rows and not others, as once, few, many or a class when expanded.

clone_size,j_call,d_call,v_call,cdr3_aa,cdr3_nt
NA,TRBJ2-1,TRBD1,TRBV28,CASSLLGQGTYNEQFF,TGTGCCAGCAGTTTACTAGGACAGGGTACCTACAATGAGCAGTTCTTC
many,TRBJ2-5,NA,TRBV28,CASSFFAEQETQYF,TGTGCCAGCAGTTTCTTCGCAGAGCAAGAGACCCAGTACTTC
NA,TRBJ1-6,NA,TRBV10-3,CAISAEQGPYNSPLHF,TGTGCCATCAGTGCAGAGCAGGGGCCTTATAATTCACCCCTCCACTTT
NA,TRBJ1-4,NA,TRBV7-9,CASSSTRGNEKLFF,TGTGCCAGCAGCTCGACGAGGGGGAATGAAAAACTGTTTTTT
many,TRBJ1-1,TRBD1,TRBV7-8,CASSFRDSNTEAFF,TGTGCCAGCAGCTTCCGGGACAGCAACACTGAAGCTTTCTTT
many,TRBJ1-5,TRBD1,TRBV2,CASSGTGNSNQPQHF,TGTGCCAGCAGTGGGACAGGCAATAGCAATCAGCCCCAGCATTTT
many,TRBJ1-5,TRBD1,TRBV2,CASTEGQGNQPQHF,TGTGCCAGCACGGAGGGACAGGGCAATCAGCCCCAGCATTTT
NA,TRBJ2-1,TRBD2,TRBV20-1,CSARVAGVHQFF,TGCAGTGCTAGAGTAGCGGGGGTACACCAGTTCTTC
many,TRBJ1-1,NA,TRBV5-1,CASSLQGTKLLNTEAFF,TGCGCCAGCAGCTTACAAGGGACCAAGCTCCTGAACACTGAAGCTTTCTTT
few,TRBJ1-5,NA,TRBV20-1,CSARGVATQPQHF,TGCAGTGCTAGAGGAGTCGCAACACAGCCCCAGCATTTT
few,TRBJ2-1,NA,TRBV6-2/TRBV6-3,CASSYPLLSGEAYNEQFF,TGTGCCAGCAGTTACCCCCTTCTTTCCGGGGAAGCTTACAATGAGCAGTTCTTC
many,TRBJ2-7,TRBD1,TRBV20-1,CSARAWGQGADEQYF,TGCAGTGCTAGAGCGTGGGGACAGGGGGCCGACGAGCAGTACTTC
few,TRBJ2-3,TRBD2,TRBV20-1,CSARAPSGTADTQYF,TGCAGTGCTAGAGCTCCTAGCGGGACTGCAGATACGCAGTATTTT
few,TRBJ2-5,NA,TRBV7-2,CASSPQTAQETQYF,TGTGCCAGCAGCCCCCAGACAGCTCAAGAGACCCAGTACTTC
many,TRBJ1-5,TRBD1,TRBV3-1,CASSKKTGGDQPQHF,TGTGCCAGCAGCAAGAAGACAGGGGGCGATCAGCCCCAGCATTTT
many,TRBJ2-1,TRBD1,TRBV7-2,CASRSQGSSYNEQFF,TGTGCCAGCAGATCACAGGGGAGCTCCTACAATGAGCAGTTCTTC
many,TRBJ2-2,TRBD2,TRBV7-3,CASSSYPASGNTGELFF,TGTGCCAGCAGCTCATACCCGGCTAGCGGGAACACCGGGGAGCTGTTTTTT
NA,TRBJ2-3,TRBD2,TRBV20-1,CSARDESSGSSPTDTQYF,TGCAGTGCTAGAGATGAATCTAGCGGGAGCTCCCCCACAGATACGCAGTATTTT
many,TRBJ2-5,TRBD1,TRBV27,CASSFLRDRGLQYF,TGTGCCAGCAGTTTTCTCCGGGACAGGGGGCTACAGTACTTC
NA,TRBJ2-1,TRBD2,TRBV19,CASILGETSGYNEQFF,TGTGCCAGTATCCTTGGTGAGACTAGCGGCTACAATGAGCAGTTCTTC
NA,TRBJ1-5,TRBD1,TRBV30,CAWSSPGQGNQPQHF,TGTGCCTGGAGTTCCCCGGGACAGGGCAATCAGCCCCAGCATTTT
many,TRBJ2-7,TRBD1,TRBV6-1,CASSFPGTGEDEQYF,TGTGCCAGCAGTTTCCCAGGGACAGGGGAAGACGAGCAGTACTTC
NA,TRBJ1-4,NA,TRBV6-1,CASRAGDIAGEKLFF,TGTGCCAGCAGAGCCGGGGACATAGCGGGGGAAAAACTGTTTTTT
few,TRBJ2-3,TRBD2,TRBV15,CATSRDQLAVLTDTQYF,TGTGCCACCAGCAGAGATCAACTAGCGGTTTTAACAGATACGCAGTATTTT
few,TRBJ2-1,NA,TRBV20-1,CSARRAVETQFF,TGCAGTGCTAGAAGGGCGGTGGAGACCCAGTTCTTC
many,TRBJ2-3,NA,TRBV11-2,CASSLQKPTDTQYF,TGTGCCAGCAGCTTACAGAAGCCAACAGATACGCAGTATTTT
NA,TRBJ1-2,TRBD1,TRBV13,CASSRRTGSYGYTF,TGTGCCAGCAGCCGAAGGACAGGGAGCTATGGCTACACCTTC